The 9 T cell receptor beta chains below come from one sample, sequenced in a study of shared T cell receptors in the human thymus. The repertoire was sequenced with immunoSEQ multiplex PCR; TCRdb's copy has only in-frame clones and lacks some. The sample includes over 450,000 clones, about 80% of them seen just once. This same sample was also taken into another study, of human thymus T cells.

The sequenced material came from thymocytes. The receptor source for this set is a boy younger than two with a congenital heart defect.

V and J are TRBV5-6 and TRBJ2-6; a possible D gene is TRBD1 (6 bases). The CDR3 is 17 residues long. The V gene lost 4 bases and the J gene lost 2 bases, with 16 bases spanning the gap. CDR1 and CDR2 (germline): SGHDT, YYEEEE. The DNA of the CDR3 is TGTGCCAGCAGCCCCTGGACAGTGGGGCCTGGGGCCAACGTCCTGACTTTC. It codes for CASSPWTVGPGANVLTF.

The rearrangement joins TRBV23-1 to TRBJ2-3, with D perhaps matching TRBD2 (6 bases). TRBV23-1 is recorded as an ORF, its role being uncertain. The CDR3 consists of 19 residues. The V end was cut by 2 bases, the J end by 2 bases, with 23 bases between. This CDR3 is CASSQTDGGLLLITDTQYF. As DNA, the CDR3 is TGCGCCAGCAGTCAAACGGACGGGGGACTCCTTTTGATCACAGATACGCAGTATTTT.

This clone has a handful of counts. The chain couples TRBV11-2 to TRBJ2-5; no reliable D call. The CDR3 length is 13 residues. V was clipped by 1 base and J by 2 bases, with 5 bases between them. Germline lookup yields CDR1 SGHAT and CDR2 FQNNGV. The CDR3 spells CASSLALQETQYF. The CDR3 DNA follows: TGTGCCAGCAGCTTAGCACTACAAGAGACCCAGTACTTC.

The CDR3 sequence is CASSELLAGGSDYYEQYF. In DNA form, the CDR3 reads TGTGCCAGCAGTGAACTTCTAGCGGGAGGTTCGGACTACTACGAGCAGTACTTC. This chain uses TRBV2 with TRBJ2-7; 11 nucleotides line up with TRBD2. CDR1 and CDR2 from the germline V gene are SNHLY and FYNNEI. Trimming took 2 bases from V and 3 from J; bases not matched to a gene: 12. The CDR3 is 18 residues long.

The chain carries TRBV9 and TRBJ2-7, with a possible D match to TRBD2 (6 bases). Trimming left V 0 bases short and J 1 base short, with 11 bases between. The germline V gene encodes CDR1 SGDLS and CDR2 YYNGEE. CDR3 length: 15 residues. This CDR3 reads CASSVEREASYEQYF. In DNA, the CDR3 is TGTGCCAGCAGCGTAGAGAGGGAGGCTTCCTACGAGCAGTACTTC.

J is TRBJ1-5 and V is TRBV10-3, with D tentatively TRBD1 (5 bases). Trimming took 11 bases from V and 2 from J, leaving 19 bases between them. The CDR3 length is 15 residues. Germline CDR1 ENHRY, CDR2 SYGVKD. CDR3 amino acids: CASRPDRLGNQPQHF. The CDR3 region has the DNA TGTGCCTCCCGACCTGACAGACTAGGCAATCAGCCCCAGCATTTT.

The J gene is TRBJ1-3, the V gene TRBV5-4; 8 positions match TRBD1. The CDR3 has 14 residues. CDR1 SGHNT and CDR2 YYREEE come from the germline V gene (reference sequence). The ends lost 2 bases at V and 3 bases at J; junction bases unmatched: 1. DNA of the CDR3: TGTGCCAGCAGCTTCGGGACAGGTGGAAACACCATATATTTT. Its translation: CASSFGTGGNTIYF.

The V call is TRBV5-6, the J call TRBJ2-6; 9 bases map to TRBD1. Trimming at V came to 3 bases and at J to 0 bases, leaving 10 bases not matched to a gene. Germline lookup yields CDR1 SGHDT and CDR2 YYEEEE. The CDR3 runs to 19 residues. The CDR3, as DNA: TGTGCCAGCAGCTCCCTCCGGGACAGGGCCCTCTCTGGGGCCAACGTCCTGACTTTC. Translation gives CASSSLRDRALSGANVLTF.

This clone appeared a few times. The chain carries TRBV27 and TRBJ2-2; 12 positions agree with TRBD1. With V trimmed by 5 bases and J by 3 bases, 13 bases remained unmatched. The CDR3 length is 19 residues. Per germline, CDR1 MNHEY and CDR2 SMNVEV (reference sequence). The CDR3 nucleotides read TGTGCCAGCAGTGCCACCGGGACAGGGGGCATTTGGGACACCGGGGAGCTGTTTTTT. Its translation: CASSATGTGGIWDTGELFF.